These 27 T cell receptor beta chains originate from one sample sequenced in a study of T cell responses to AZD1222 COVID-19 vaccine. Data came from immunoSEQ multiplex PCR; TCRdb stores just in-frame clones and leaves some out. This sample has 150,000 to 200,000 clones, with over 70% found just once. The material was peripheral blood, obtained on day 0 of MenACWY control vaccination. The receptors shown here come from an adult in good health.

This clone has a handful of counts. The V gene is TRBV4-3, the J gene TRBJ2-5; 8 positions match TRBD1. CDR1 is LGHNA, CDR2 YSLEER, per germline. Trimming took 1 base from V and 5 from J; bases not matched to a gene: 9. The length of the CDR3 is 16 residues. CDR3 loop: CASSQVHGQGGETQYF. The CDR3 DNA is TGCGCCAGCAGCCAAGTGCACGGACAGGGTGGGGAGACCCAGTACTTC.

V is TRBV3-1 (or the pseudogene TRBV3-2) and J is TRBJ1-4; D not resolved. This CDR3 spans 15 amino acids. Germline lookup yields CDR1 LGHDT and CDR2 YNNKEL (reference sequence). Trimming shortened V by 0 bases and J by 0 bases, and 5 bases separated the two germline ends. The CDR3 protein is CASSQEGATNEKLFF. The CDR3 nucleotides are TGTGCCAGCAGCCAAGAAGGCGCAACTAATGAAAAACTGTTTTTT.

The genes are TRBV28 and TRBJ2-7, with D perhaps matching TRBD2 (6 bases). The CDR3 loop spans 17 amino acids. V was shortened by 4 bases and J by 2 bases, with 21 bases between the two germline ends. Germline loops: CDR1 MDHEN, CDR2 SYDVKM. DNA of the CDR3: TGTGCCAGCAGTTACCGTATAGCGGAAAAGGGGACCTACGAGCAGTACTTC. This sequence encodes CASSYRIAEKGTYEQYF.

The gene calls are TRBV12-3 or TRBV12-4 and TRBJ1-1; D remains ambiguous. V was shortened by 4 bases and J by 6 bases, with 9 bases between the two germline ends. There are 12 residues in the CDR3. The CDR3 region has the DNA TGTGCCAGCAGTTCCTCGGGCCCTGAAGCTTTCTTT. As protein: CASSSSGPEAFF.

This clone appeared once. The chain uses TRBV5-4 and TRBJ2-2; 9 nucleotides agree with TRBD2. The germline CDR1 and CDR2 sequences are SGHNT and YYREEE (reference sequence). This CDR3 spans 15 amino acids. The ends lost 4 bases at V and 2 bases at J; junction bases unmatched: 3. The CDR3, as DNA: TGTGCCAGCAGCCCGGGACTAGCTAACACCGGGGAGCTGTTTTTT. Its translation is CASSPGLANTGELFF.

This sequence joins TRBV3-1 (or the pseudogene TRBV3-2) and TRBJ2-1; TRBD2 matches at 11 bases. The V segment lost 4 bases and the J segment 5 bases; nucleotides outside the gene matches: 4. CDR1 and CDR2 from the germline V gene are LGHDT and YNNKEL (reference sequence). This CDR3 comprises 15 residues. The CDR3, as DNA: TGTGCCAGCAGCCCGGGACTAGCGGTAAACAATGAGCAGTTCTTC. Its translation is CASSPGLAVNNEQFF.

The rearrangement links TRBV28 to TRBJ1-4; no reliable D call. This CDR3 region has 14 residues. The V and J ends lost 8 bases and 5 bases respectively, with 15 bases between them. CDR1 is MDHEN and CDR2 is SYDVKM in the germline V gene. CDR3 loop: CASFGKRVNEKLFF. CDR3 in DNA: TGTGCCAGCTTCGGGAAAAGGGTGAATGAAAAACTGTTTTTT.

Comments on this clone: At the DNA level, this CDR3 is encoded by other sequences in the same sample as well. This chain connects TRBV28 to TRBJ1-1; D is undetermined. This CDR3 is 11 amino acids long. Looked up from germline, CDR1 is MDHEN and CDR2 is SYDVKM. V was clipped by 7 bases and J by 2 bases, with 5 bases between them. CDR3 amino acids: CASKGNTEAFF. CDR3 DNA sequence: TGTGCCAGCAAGGGTAACACTGAAGCTTTCTTT.

This clone is a singleton in its sample. The V gene is TRBV19, the J gene TRBJ1-1, with D unclear. Germline V gene lookup returns CDR1 LNHDA and CDR2 SQIVND (reference sequence). Trimming removed 4 bases from V and 4 bases from J, with 10 bases in between. CDR3 length: 13 amino acids. CDR3 coding DNA: TGTGCCAGTAGTAAAAGGGTGGGCACTGAAGCTTTCTTT. It translates to CASSKRVGTEAFF.

The V call is TRBV5-6, the J call TRBJ2-7; possible D gene TRBD1, 5 bases. Trimming took off 4 bases at V and 2 bases at J, with 13 bases between the two ends. Per the germline V gene, CDR1 is SGHDT and CDR2 is YYEEEE. The CDR3 runs to 14 residues. CDR3 in amino acids: CASSLDSVTYEQYF. The CDR3 DNA reads as TGTGCCAGCAGCCTCGACAGCGTTACCTACGAGCAGTACTTC.

A single count supports this clone. V and J are TRBV7-2 and TRBJ2-7; TRBD2 aligns across 11 bases. The CDR3 is made up of 15 amino acids. CDR1 SGHTA and CDR2 FQGNSA come from the germline V gene. With 5 bases clipped from V and 2 bases from J, the junction kept 5 bases outside the gene matches. Here the CDR3 DNA reads TGTGCCAGCAGCCATACTAGCGGGAGTACCTACGAGCAGTACTTC. This gives the protein CASSHTSGSTYEQYF.

This clone came up a few times. This chain joins TRBV6-1 and TRBJ2-7; tentatively, D is TRBD1 (6 bases). This CDR3 contains 15 residues. Germline values: CDR1 MNHNS, CDR2 SASEGT. Deletions cut 0 bases from V and 0 bases from J, with 9 bases between. The CDR3, as DNA: TGTGCCAGCAGTGAAGCGGGGGCATCCTCCTACGAGCAGTACTTC. It yields the protein CASSEAGASSYEQYF.

The chain recombines TRBV30 with TRBJ1-1; 8 bases align to TRBD1. The V gene end was trimmed by 3 bases and the J gene end by 11 bases; junction bases not matched to a gene: 17. Germline V gene sequence: CDR1 GTSNPN, CDR2 SVGIG (reference sequence). The CDR3 covers 15 residues. The CDR3 DNA is TGTGCCTGGAGCGTACCCGGACAGGGAATATCGGGCGCTTTCTTT. Translated: CAWSVPGQGISGAFF.

This clone was seen only once. The chain uses TRBV27 and TRBJ1-1; no firm D call. The V gene's germline CDR1 is MNHEY and CDR2 SMNVEV (reference sequence). This CDR3 spans 15 amino acids. Between the trimmed V and J ends, which lost 7 bases and 2 bases, there was a span of 17 bases. Here the CDR3 DNA reads TGTGCCAGCACTTCAAGGTTAGGGAGCAACACTGAAGCTTTCTTT. Its protein is CASTSRLGSNTEAFF.

The chain employs TRBV7-9 and TRBJ2-1, with TRBD1 as a possible D gene (5 bases). This CDR3 has 15 residues. Trimming pared 7 bases from V and 4 bases from J, leaving 17 bases between. Per the germline V gene, CDR1 is SEHNR and CDR2 is FQNEAQ (reference sequence). CDR3 protein: CASTSPDTGYNEQFF. The CDR3 coding sequence is TGTGCCAGCACCAGCCCGGACACAGGATACAATGAGCAGTTCTTC.

The chain's CDR3 is CASNPGGHTTWGGNQPQHF. CDR3 nucleotide sequence: TGTGCCAGCAACCCGGGCGGGCATACAACGTGGGGCGGCAATCAGCCCCAGCATTTT. The J gene is TRBJ1-5, the V gene TRBV6-2 or TRBV6-3; weak D call: TRBD1 (5 bases). Germline-derived CDR1 and CDR2 are MNHEY and SVGEGT. The CDR3 covers 19 residues. V was trimmed by 7 bases and J by 2 bases, leaving 27 bases between them.

J is TRBJ2-3 and V is TRBV24-1, with unresolved D. Per germline, CDR1 KGHDR and CDR2 SFDVKD. V was pared by 10 bases and J by 5 bases, with 9 bases between. The CDR3 loop spans 11 amino acids. CDR3 loop: CATGTEDTQYF. The CDR3 region has the DNA TGTGCCACTGGAACTGAAGATACGCAGTATTTT.

V and J are TRBV28 and TRBJ1-4, with 7 bases lining up with TRBD1. Germline CDR1 MDHEN, CDR2 SYDVKM. With V trimmed by 5 bases and J by 3 bases, 6 bases remained unmatched. The CDR3 has 15 amino acids. CDR3 amino acids: CASSPTGEANEKLFF. The CDR3 DNA is TGTGCCAGCAGTCCTACAGGGGAGGCTAATGAAAAACTGTTTTTT.

The chain couples TRBV27 to TRBJ2-1; 7 bases fit TRBD2. The length of the CDR3 is 14 residues. Germline assignment: CDR1 MNHEY and CDR2 SMNVEV (reference sequence). V trimming: 8 bases; J trimming: 5 bases; junction bases outside the gene matches: 9. In nucleotides, the CDR3 is TGTGCCAGCCAAGAACGGGGAGGGAACAATGAGCAGTTCTTC. It translates to CASQERGGNNEQFF.

The J gene is TRBJ1-6, the V gene TRBV19; TRBD1 matches 7 bases. Germline V gene lookup returns CDR1 LNHDA and CDR2 SQIVND (reference sequence). After removal of 10 bases from V and 8 bases from J, the junction contained 11 bases not matched to a gene. The CDR3 is made up of 14 amino acids. CDR3 amino acids: CATTRQGGDSPLHF. Here the CDR3 DNA reads TGTGCCACGACCCGACAGGGAGGGGATTCACCCCTCCACTTT. Together with reference TRBV19 and TRBJ1-6, the CDR3 gives the full variable domain: DGGITQSPKYLFRKEGQNVTLSCEQNLNHDAMYWYRQDPGQGLRLIYYSQIVNDFQKGDIAEGYSVSREKKESFPLTVTSAQKNPTAFYLCATTRQGGDSPLHFGNGTRLTVT.

The sample holds one count of this clone. This rearrangement joins TRBV7-2 to TRBJ2-7; 7 bases line up with TRBD1. The CDR3 contains 14 residues. Trimming at V came to 3 bases and at J to 3 bases, leaving 5 bases not matched to a gene. From germline, CDR1 is SGHTA and CDR2 FQGNSA. CDR3 DNA sequence: TGTGCCAGCAGCTTGTCCAGGGGGTTCTACGAGCAGTACTTC. It codes for CASSLSRGFYEQYF.

The chain combines TRBV6-4 with TRBJ1-6; D not certain. The V and J ends lost 2 bases and 7 bases respectively, with 9 bases between them. The V gene's germline CDR1 is MRHNA and CDR2 SNTAGT. This CDR3 is 14 amino acids long. The CDR3 here is CASSDGRSNSPLHF. In nucleotides, the CDR3 is TGTGCCAGCAGTGACGGGCGGAGCAATTCACCCCTCCACTTT.

V and J are TRBV6-5 and TRBJ2-1; 11 bases are a match to TRBD2. The length of the CDR3 is 15 residues. Looked up from germline, CDR1 is MNHEY and CDR2 is SVGAGI. With V trimmed by 6 bases and J by 4 bases, 5 bases remained unmatched. CDR3 bases: TGTGCCAGCAGCCCAGGGACTAGCGGATACAATGAGCAGTTCTTC. Translated, it gives CASSPGTSGYNEQFF.

This chain connects TRBV9 to TRBJ1-6, with TRBD1 as a possible D gene (6 bases). Germline V CDR1 and CDR2: SGDLS, YYNGEE. Trimming pared 4 bases from V and 6 bases from J, leaving 20 bases between. This CDR3 contains 17 residues. The CDR3 here is CASSPLDRLIVNSPLHF. CDR3 bases: TGTGCCAGCAGCCCTCTCGACAGGTTAATTGTTAATTCACCCCTCCACTTT. The whole variable domain, remainder taken from reference TRBV9 and TRBJ1-6, is DSGVTQTPKHLITATGQRVTLRCSPRSGDLSVYWYQQSLDQGLQFLIQYYNGEERAKGNILERFSAQQFPDLHSELNLSSLELGDSALYFCASSPLDRLIVNSPLHFGNGTRLTVT.

The V gene is TRBV5-1, the J gene TRBJ2-7; D tentatively reads TRBD1 or TRBD2 (5 bases each). CDR1 SGHRS and CDR2 YFSETQ come from the germline V gene. The CDR3 is 11 residues long. V gave up 7 bases and J gave up 3 bases, with 8 bases separating them. DNA of the CDR3: TGCGCCAGCCGGGACGGCTACGAGCAGTACTTC. This gives the protein CASRDGYEQYF. Full variable domain (missing parts from reference TRBV5-1 and TRBJ2-7): KAGVTQTPRYLIKTRGQQVTLSCSPISGHRSVSWYQQTPGQGLQFLFEYFSETQRNKGNFPGRFSGRQFSNSRSEMNVSTLELGDSALYLCASRDGYEQYFGPGTRLTVT.

V usage is TRBV5-5 and J usage is TRBJ1-1; TRBD1 might be the D (5 bases). Germline CDR1 reads SGHKS; CDR2 reads YYEKEE (reference sequence). The CDR3 consists of 18 residues. Trimming took 0 bases from V and 1 from J, leaving 19 bases between them. The DNA for the CDR3 is TGTGCCAGCAGCTTGGTGGAGGGGTCGGCAACCCGGAACACTGAAGCTTTCTTT. It translates to CASSLVEGSATRNTEAFF.

V is TRBV10-3 and J is TRBJ2-5, with 7 bases that match TRBD2. CDR3 size: 13 residues. The V gene end was trimmed by 4 bases and the J gene end by 5 bases; junction bases not matched to a gene: 4. The germline V gene has CDR1 ENHRY and CDR2 SYGVKD. As DNA, the CDR3 is TGTGCCATCAGTGGGGGGGGTGTGGAGACCCAGTACTTC. The encoded protein is CAISGGGVETQYF.